A single sample is the source of the 2 T cell receptor beta chains below, sequenced in a study of blood T cells in healthy people across ages. The authors ran a second PCR of about 6 to 11 cycles using a sample-barcoded 5' primer and a J-beta primer mix. TCRdb independently ran MiXCR on the 5' RACE reads; one entry per CDR3 protein. The table includes roughly 1.4 million distinct CDR3 sequences, approximately 60% detected once. The specimen was blood. The receptors derive from a man aged 18-30 years in good health.

V gene TRBV11-2 combines with J gene TRBJ2-4; the match to TRBD2 covers 9 bases. CDR1 is SGHAT, CDR2 FQNNGV, per germline. The V gene end was trimmed by 6 bases and the J gene end by 4 bases; junction bases not matched to a gene: 22. The length of the CDR3 is 20 residues. The CDR3 region is CASRRSGGGALDPLKNIQYF. Written as DNA, the CDR3 is TGTGCCAGCAGGAGGTCTGGCGGGGGGGCCTTGGACCCGTTAAAAAACATTCAGTACTTC.

This clonotype was counted only a few times. This sequence joins TRBV27 and TRBJ2-7; D call uncertain. Germline values: CDR1 MNHEY, CDR2 SMNVEV (reference sequence). V gave up 3 bases and J gave up 3 bases, with 15 bases separating them. The CDR3 runs 15 residues. CDR3 bases: TGTGCCAGCAGTTTCAGCAGGAGCAACAACTACGAGCAGTACTTC. Protein product: CASSFSRSNNYEQYF.